This T cell receptor beta chain was sequenced in a study of PD-1 blockade in mismatch repair-deficient tumors. Study-wide background: Patients had approximately 13 mismatch repair-deficient cancer types and were previously treated and progressing. Study results and limitations: Tumor-resident clones, often undetectable pretreatment in blood, expanded then contracted after pembrolizumab.

The protocol was immunoSEQ multiplex PCR, while the TCRdb copy is restricted to in-frame clones and leaves out a portion. The sample yields fewer than 60,000 clones, roughly 82% seen once. The CDR3 length is 18 residues. Germline CDR1 and CDR2: MNHNS and SASEGT. V lost 2 bases and J 1 base, leaving 20 bases between the germline ends. In regard to this clone: No antigen is known for it.

Mismatch repair deficiency was confirmed in all patients, by PCR or immunohistochemistry. Here the sequenced sample was PBMCs, taken before pembrolizumab treatment. The sequence was collected from an adult with mismatch repair-deficient cancer. The chain links TRBV6-1 to TRBJ1-1; D uncertain. CDR3 bases: TGTGCCAGCAGTGAACACCTACAAGCGCCTCAAACGAACACTGAAGCTTTCTTT. Translated: CASSEHLQAPQTNTEAFF.